These 10 T cell receptor beta chains originate from one sample sequenced in a study of cytomegalovirus exposure and HLA in healthy donors. The data were produced by immunoSEQ multiplex PCR, yet TCRdb's version contains in-frame clones alone and is incomplete. The sample yields around 190,000 clones, about 81% seen once. The sample was PBMCs. The receptors were gathered from a woman in her 30s in good health and CMV-seronegative.

J is TRBJ1-4 and V is TRBV7-9, with D possibly being TRBD1 (6 bases). The CDR3 sequence is 14 residues long. V shed 1 base and J shed 8 bases, with 11 bases lying between them. The germline V gene has CDR1 SEHNR and CDR2 FQNEAQ (reference sequence). CDR3 protein: CASSLVRQGEKLFF. Written as DNA, the CDR3 is TGTGCCAGCAGCTTAGTCAGGCAGGGGGAAAAACTGTTTTTT.

This chain uses TRBV25-1 with TRBJ2-7; TRBD2 aligns across 9 bases. The J segment lost 3 bases and the V segment lost 5 bases, leaving 5 bases of the junction unmatched. Germline V gene sequence: CDR1 MGHDK, CDR2 SYGVNS. The CDR3 runs to 14 residues. The CDR3 nucleotides are TGTGCCAGCAGTACCGGGACTAGCAGCTACGAGCAGTACTTC. Protein sequence: CASSTGTSSYEQYF.

J is TRBJ2-7 and V is TRBV5-4, with TRBD2 matching over 11 bases. Germline V gives CDR1 SGHNT, CDR2 YYREEE (reference sequence). This CDR3 region has 16 residues. The V and J ends lost 5 bases and 6 bases, in that order; junction bases with no gene match: 13. CDR3 in amino acids: CASSQTSGNTPFEQYF. CDR3 DNA: TGTGCCAGCAGTCAGACTAGCGGGAACACCCCCTTCGAGCAGTACTTC.

This clone turned up a few times. This chain uses TRBV4-2 with TRBJ2-5, with D hard to call. The CDR3 covers 13 residues. Trimming stripped 1 base from V and 3 bases from J, with 6 bases between. Germline-derived CDR1 and CDR2 are LGHNA and YNFKEQ. In nucleotides, the CDR3 is TGTGCCAGCAGCCAAGTGAGCGAAGAGACCCAGTACTTC. Its protein product is CASSQVSEETQYF.

The chain recombines TRBV5-1 with TRBJ2-7; 7 bases are a match to TRBD1. Trimming took 4 bases from V and 0 from J; bases not matched to a gene: 10. In germline, CDR1 is SGHRS, CDR2 YFSETQ. The CDR3 is made up of 16 amino acids. CDR3 nucleotide sequence: TGCGCCAGCAGCATGGCTGGACAGGATTACTCCTACGAGCAGTACTTC. Its protein product is CASSMAGQDYSYEQYF.

This chain joins TRBV10-1 and TRBJ2-3; the match to TRBD2 covers 8 bases. The CDR3 loop spans 21 amino acids. CDR1 is WNHNN, CDR2 SYGVQD, per germline (reference sequence). V shed 2 bases, J shed 1 base, and the junction held 20 bases outside the gene matches. CDR3 bases: TGCGCCAGCAGTGAGAAGGGAATCTATAGCGGGAAAGGGGCGTGCACAGATACGCAGTATTTT. This sequence encodes CASSEKGIYSGKGACTDTQYF.

The V gene is TRBV7-6, the J gene TRBJ2-7; weak D call: TRBD1 (5 bases). This CDR3 is 15 amino acids long. Deletions cut 2 bases from V and 0 bases from J, with 11 bases between. Germline lookup yields CDR1 SGHVS and CDR2 FNYEAQ. Here the CDR3 reads CASSLTDDSSYEQYF. The CDR3 nucleotides read TGTGCCAGCAGCTTAACCGACGACAGCTCCTACGAGCAGTACTTC.

The genes are TRBV14 and TRBJ2-7; D is ambiguous. The CDR3 runs to 13 residues. The V end was cut by 4 bases, the J end by 6 bases, with 13 bases between. From germline, CDR1 is SGHDN and CDR2 FVKESK. Here the CDR3 reads CASSRLPLSEQYF. The CDR3 DNA reads as TGTGCCAGCAGCCGGCTTCCTTTGTCCGAGCAGTACTTC.

The V call is TRBV10-1, the J call TRBJ2-3; 12 positions agree with TRBD2. Unmatched junction bases numbered 7, after V lost 6 bases and J lost 6 bases. The CDR3 spans 15 residues. The germline V gene has CDR1 WNHNN and CDR2 SYGVQD (reference sequence). DNA of the CDR3: TGCGCCAGCAGGTGGACTAGCGGGAAGGGGGATACGCAGTATTTT. Protein: CASRWTSGKGDTQYF.

V is TRBV25-1 and J is TRBJ2-7, with 13 bases aligning to TRBD2. Trimming took 6 bases from V and 5 from J; bases not matched to a gene: 4. CDR1 is MGHDK and CDR2 is SYGVNS in the germline V gene. The CDR3 sequence is 14 residues long. This CDR3 is CASSRTSGRDEQYF. The CDR3 DNA sequence: TGTGCCAGCAGCCGGACTAGCGGGAGAGACGAGCAGTACTTC.